This T cell receptor (beta chain) derives from a study of early T cells in non-severe SARS-CoV-2 infection (dated by TCRdb to 2020 to 2022). The study in broad terms: Bulk RNA from unsorted whole blood was used for TCR sequencing, so alpha and beta chains could not be paired. Overall study results and their limits: VDJdb matching was skewed toward anti-spike CD8 responses and likely underestimated virus-specific expansions, missing private and CD4 specificities.

This clonotype was recorded at least ten times. Its antigen is unknown. No clone much larger than this one lies a single base away; base qualities are absent. A case-control design nested within a healthcare worker cohort in London, UK, was used, with weekly nasopharyngeal swab PCR tests and blood sampling performed. Healthcare workers were recruited during the week of the UK lockdown, between 23 and 31 March 2020, and followed weekly for up to 16 weeks. Libraries were prepared through 5' RACE. The sequencing machine was a NextSeq 500. The TCR library protocol attached unique molecular identifiers to individual cDNA molecules to correct for sequencing error and PCR bias. TCR alpha and beta chains were both sequenced, and the abundances of alpha and beta sequences in each sample were closely correlated with each other. Under the source paper's analysis protocol: Decombinator V4 was used to perform V gene, J gene and CDR3 annotation of TCR sequences. TCRs were defined as expanded if a significant change between any two time points was detected under a Poisson model with p below 0.0001. TCR abundances were normalised to the total number of TCRs sequenced per sample and were expressed as counts per million. VDJdb, accessed 1 November 2021, was searched for CMV, EBV and SARS-CoV-2 annotated TCRs, with TCRs annotated for multiple antigens excluded. Starting from the raw public reads, TCRdb applied fastp trimming at Q25, assembled clones with MiXCR and retained in-frame beta chains. CDR3 protein duplicates are merged, each entry listing the most common genes and DNA. The V and J calls follow TCRdb's processing rather than the paper's. The sample records about 57,000 distinct CDR3 sequences, over 10% of which are singletons. Of the sample, approximately 4.6% falls within the top ten clones.

This receptor was taken from an adult who was a healthcare worker with PCR-confirmed SARS-CoV-2 infection or an uninfected control (not recorded which). Sample: whole blood.

The sequence in DNA is TGTGCCAGCTCACCGTCCGGGGGAGGAGAGACCCAGTACTTC. It codes for CASSPSGGGETQYF. The chain employs TRBV18 and TRBJ2-5; D gene: possibly TRBD2, on 6 matching bases. From the germline V gene, CDR1 is KGHSH and CDR2 is LQKENI. The CDR3 runs 14 amino acids, cysteine and phenylalanine included. Kept here is only the CDR3 DNA, which spans 42 bases and is read in frame from base 1. The V and J ends are trimmed by 3 bases and 4 bases, leaving 12 bases between them.